Below, 13 T cell receptor beta chains from the same sample are listed, as sequenced in a study of T cell responses to AZD1222 COVID-19 vaccine. Profiled with immunoSEQ multiplex PCR; TCRdb holds only in-frame clones, not every one. The sample carries 90,000 to 150,000 clones, roughly 91% recorded once. The sequencing here drew on peripheral blood, taken 28 days after the second AZD1222 dose. Receptor source: an adult who received the AZD1222 COVID-19 vaccine.

V is TRBV7-9 and J is TRBJ2-3, with TRBD1 as a possible D gene (5 bases). CDR3 size: 15 residues. The germline V gene encodes CDR1 SEHNR and CDR2 FQNEAQ (reference sequence). V was pared by 6 bases and J by 0 bases, with 13 bases between. CDR3 in amino acids: CASSPPGSSTDTQYF. Here the CDR3 DNA reads TGTGCCAGCAGTCCCCCAGGGTCTAGCACAGATACGCAGTATTTT.

The chain uses TRBV7-3 and TRBJ2-3, with 8 bases aligning to TRBD1. The CDR3 runs to 15 residues. J gave up 5 bases and V 3 bases, and 7 bases lay outside the gene matches. Germline V gene lookup returns CDR1 SGHTA and CDR2 FQGTGA. CDR3 nucleotide sequence: TGTGCCAGCAGCTTTGGACAGGGATCAGGAGATACGCAGTATTTT. Protein product: CASSFGQGSGDTQYF.

The chain links TRBV9 to TRBJ1-3; D unclear. The V and J ends lost 0 bases and 0 bases respectively, with 10 bases between them. The CDR3 length is 16 residues. Germline CDR1 reads SGDLS; CDR2 reads YYNGEE. The CDR3 region has the DNA TGTGCCAGCAGCGTAGAGTGGGGTTTCTCTGGAAACACCATATATTTT. Translation gives CASSVEWGFSGNTIYF. The full variable domain, rest sourced from reference TRBV9 and TRBJ1-3, is DSGVTQTPKHLITATGQRVTLRCSPRSGDLSVYWYQQSLDQGLQFLIQYYNGEERAKGNILERFSAQQFPDLHSELNLSSLELGDSALYFCASSVEWGFSGNTIYFGEGSWLTVV.

The chain joins TRBV5-1 to TRBJ2-3; D is perhaps TRBD1 or TRBD2 (5 bases each). The CDR3 extends over 16 amino acids. Germline assignment: CDR1 SGHRS and CDR2 YFSETQ. V lost 6 bases and J 0 bases, leaving 17 bases between the germline ends. CDR3 loop: CASNRAGAPSTDTQYF. CDR3 in DNA: TGCGCCAGCAACCGAGCCGGGGCTCCTAGCACAGATACGCAGTATTTT.

The chain links TRBV5-4 to TRBJ1-2; D might be TRBD1 (6 bases). The CDR3 runs 15 residues. Germline V gives CDR1 SGHNT, CDR2 YYREEE (reference sequence). V shed 4 bases and J shed 0 bases, with 13 bases lying between them. CDR3 sequence reads: CASSRGGPTNYGYTF. Written as DNA, the CDR3 is TGTGCCAGCAGCCGAGGGGGGCCCACTAACTATGGCTACACCTTC.

The genes are TRBV28 and TRBJ2-7, with 9 bases lining up with TRBD2. Germline V CDR1 and CDR2: MDHEN, SYDVKM. J gave up 1 base and V 9 bases, and 7 bases lay outside the gene matches. The CDR3 extends over 14 amino acids. The CDR3 sequence: CASVTSGRSYEQYF. CDR3 in DNA: TGTGCCAGTGTGACTAGCGGCCGATCCTACGAGCAGTACTTC.

The gene calls are TRBV14 and TRBJ1-3; D is perhaps TRBD1 (6 bases). The V end was cut by 1 base, the J end by 4 bases, with 14 bases between. The CDR3 loop spans 16 amino acids. CDR1 is SGHDN, CDR2 FVKESK, per germline. In nucleotides, the CDR3 is TGTGCCAGCAGCCAAGGACGGGGGGCAATAGGAAACACCATATATTTT. Protein: CASSQGRGAIGNTIYF.

This clone came up a few times. The gene calls are TRBV27 and TRBJ1-4, with a weak D call TRBD1 (5 bases). V lost 5 bases and J 8 bases, leaving 15 bases between the germline ends. Germline lookup yields CDR1 MNHEY and CDR2 SMNVEV (reference sequence). The length of the CDR3 is 14 residues. CDR3 amino acids: CASSPIDGAEKLFF. In DNA, the CDR3 is TGTGCCAGCAGTCCCATCGACGGGGCGGAAAAACTGTTTTTT.

The gene calls are TRBV3-1 (or the pseudogene TRBV3-2) and TRBJ2-3, with 10 bases matching TRBD1. Germline loops: CDR1 LGHDT, CDR2 YNNKEL (reference sequence). The CDR3 is 16 residues long. The V and J ends lost 5 bases and 4 bases, in that order; junction bases with no gene match: 9. CDR3 in amino acids: CASSETGTGEADTQYF. Written as DNA, the CDR3 is TGTGCCAGCAGCGAGACCGGGACAGGGGAAGCAGATACGCAGTATTTT.

The rearrangement uses TRBV6-5 and TRBJ2-5, with TRBD1 identical over 7 bases. Per the germline V gene, CDR1 is MNHEY and CDR2 is SVGAGI. The CDR3 extends over 14 amino acids. J was trimmed by 3 bases and V by 4 bases; bases with no gene match: 5. CDR3 in amino acids: CASSLTGTEETQYF. CDR3 bases: TGTGCCAGCAGTTTAACCGGGACAGAAGAGACCCAGTACTTC.

J is TRBJ2-7 and V is TRBV4-1; 7 bases line up with TRBD1. The germline gives CDR1 MGHRA, CDR2 YSYEKL. This CDR3 spans 14 amino acids. J lost 4 bases, V lost 1 base, and 4 bases had no gene match. The CDR3 region is CASSQGSQGYEQYF. The CDR3 DNA is TGCGCCAGCAGCCAAGGATCACAGGGGTACGAGCAGTACTTC.

In DNA, the CDR3 is TGTGCCAGCAGCAATTGGCGGGAGGGCCATAATGAGCAGTTCTTC. This codes for CASSNWREGHNEQFF. The chain couples TRBV3-1 (or the pseudogene TRBV3-2) to TRBJ2-1, with 9 bases fitting TRBD2. With V trimmed by 5 bases and J by 7 bases, 9 bases remained unmatched. CDR3 length: 15 residues. Per germline, CDR1 LGHDT and CDR2 YNNKEL (reference sequence).

The chain couples TRBV4-1 to TRBJ1-2; D gene unclear. This CDR3 contains 13 residues. Germline assignment: CDR1 MGHRA and CDR2 YSYEKL. Trimming pared 1 base from V and 7 bases from J, leaving 10 bases between. The CDR3 region is CASSQVGQAGYTF. CDR3 nucleotides: TGCGCCAGCAGCCAAGTAGGGCAGGCTGGCTACACCTTC.